This TCR beta chain was identified in a study of blood T cell repertoires in COVID-19. Overall study: Donors in the United States, Italy and Spain gave samples during acute or convalescent COVID-19. PBMCs, B-cell-depleted T cells, or T cells were the source of the cDNA or gDNA that made up the material.

Source study methods: Reference gene primers were amplified, and this amplification served to estimate nucleated cell counts. The data were produced by immunoSEQ multiplex PCR, yet TCRdb's version contains in-frame clones alone and is incomplete. V and J calls and clone size are given by that table; D and trimming were obtained from the DNA. This sample has under 250,000 clones, with 70% to 85% found just once. Germline CDR1 SGHDT, CDR2 YYEEEE. The V and J ends lost 6 bases and 2 bases, in that order; junction bases with no gene match: 5. There are 15 residues in the CDR3. The sample taken for sequencing was peripheral blood. The receptor's source is an elderly man with acute or convalescent COVID-19. The chain uses TRBV5-6 and TRBJ1-6, with 7 bases lining up with TRBD1. CDR3 nucleotides: TGTGCCAGCACAACCACAGGGGCCTATAATTCACCCCTCCACTTT. Translated: CASTTTGAYNSPLHF.